This entry lists 22 T cell receptor beta chains sequenced from one sample in a study of breast tumors, draining lymph nodes, adjacent tissues. Breast cancer patients provided tissue from their axillary draining lymph nodes. MiXCR, run by TCRdb on the multiplex PCR reads, gives a single entry per CDR3 protein. The sample contains 150,000 to 200,000 distinct CDR3 sequences, 25% to 40% of which appear only once. Material for sequencing was axillary lymph node tissue. These TCRs come from a female donor with breast cancer. Some clones in this sample may be carry-over from other donors' samples.

As regards this clonotype: A much larger clone differs by one base, so this may be a read error. The chain uses TRBV20-1 and TRBJ2-7; D is uncertain. Trimming cost V 6 bases and J 9 bases, with 21 bases left between them. The CDR3 sequence is 13 residues long. The germline CDR1 and CDR2 sequences are DFQATT and SNEGSKA (reference sequence). The CDR3 here is CSAPNSPSPAQYF. The CDR3 coding sequence is TGCAGTGCGCCGAACTCCCCCTCCCCGGCGCAGTACTTC.

This clonotype was seen a few times. The chain has TRBV6-1 and TRBJ2-7; D is ambiguous. Germline CDR1 MNHNS, CDR2 SASEGT. Trimming left V 9 bases short and J 3 bases short, with 18 bases between. This CDR3 has 14 residues. The DNA of the CDR3 is TGTGCCAGGCCCCTTCGCCGGCCCCTCTACGAGCAGTACTTC. Translating it yields CARPLRRPLYEQYF.

The table lists this clonotype with a few counts. The chain employs TRBV5-8 and TRBJ1-1, with 9 bases fitting TRBD1. This CDR3 contains 14 residues. Germline V CDR1 and CDR2: SGHTS, YDEGEE. The trim removed 4 bases at V and 4 bases at J, leaving 5 bases unmatched. CDR3 bases: TGTGCCAGCAGCCCCGACAGGGGGTTCACTGAAGCTTTCTTT. Residues: CASSPDRGFTEAFF.

This clonotype was counted ten times or more. The rearrangement joins TRBV12-3 or TRBV12-4 to TRBJ2-7; D might be TRBD1 (5 bases). V was pared by 6 bases and J by 5 bases, with 23 bases between. CDR3 length: 16 amino acids. CDR3 DNA: TGTGCCAGCAGCGCCATCACACAATCCGGACACCACGAGCAGTACTTC. Translated: CASSAITQSGHHEQYF.

This clonotype came up many times. The rearrangement links TRBV5-1 to TRBJ2-3, with 7 bases identical to TRBD2. Unmatched junction bases numbered 17, after V lost 4 bases and J lost 6 bases. The CDR3 runs 17 residues. CDR1 is SGHRS, CDR2 YFSETQ, per germline. CDR3 DNA sequence: TGCGCCAGCAGCCGCATTGGCAGCGCCGGGGGAGGGGATACGCAGTATTTT. Protein sequence: CASSRIGSAGGGDTQYF.

This clonotype was counted many times. V and J are TRBV29-1 and TRBJ2-1, with no clear D. Germline CDR1 reads SQVTM; CDR2 reads ANQGSEA. This CDR3 is built from 10 residues. Trimming cost V 2 bases and J 6 bases, with 2 bases left between them. The CDR3, as DNA: TGCAGCGTTGAAACCAATGAGCAGTTCTTC. It is translated as CSVETNEQFF.

This clonotype was picked up many times. The genes are TRBV6-5 and TRBJ1-4; D unresolved. Trimming removed 0 bases at V and 5 bases at J, with 13 bases between. Germline V CDR1 and CDR2: MNHEY, SVGAGI. This CDR3 contains 16 residues. CDR3 residues: CASSYSPRTDNEKLFF. CDR3 DNA: TGTGCCAGCAGTTACTCCCCGCGTACAGACAATGAAAAACTGTTTTTT.

Many counts were recorded for this clonotype. The chain links TRBV18 to TRBJ1-3; D unresolved. The CDR3 spans 13 residues. V was clipped by 7 bases and J by 0 bases, with 7 bases between them. The germline V gene encodes CDR1 KGHSH and CDR2 LQKENI. CDR3 DNA sequence: TGTGCCAGCTTCTCGATCTCTGGAAACACCATATATTTT. Protein: CASFSISGNTIYF.

This chain joins TRBV2 and TRBJ1-6; D is ambiguous. Trimming left V 7 bases short and J 7 bases short, with 5 bases between. The CDR3 contains 11 residues. Germline assignment: CDR1 SNHLY and CDR2 FYNNEI. The CDR3 loop reads CASNGNSPLHF. CDR3 coding DNA: TGTGCCAGCAATGGCAATTCACCCCTCCACTTT.

This clonotype was seen repeatedly, ten times or more. This chain connects TRBV12-3 or TRBV12-4 to TRBJ2-5, with 10 nucleotides matching TRBD2. The CDR3 has 16 amino acids. The J segment lost 5 bases and the V segment lost 6 bases, leaving 12 bases of the junction unmatched. CDR3 sequence: CASSPPKAGGTETQYF. DNA of the CDR3: TGTGCCAGCAGCCCCCCGAAAGCGGGGGGGACGGAGACCCAGTACTTC.

Comment on this clonotype: Since a much larger clone is just one base distant, this may be a read error. The CDR3 DNA reads TGCAATGCTAGTGGACAGGGAGGTAATGATGAGCAGTTCTTC. It is translated as CNASGQGGNDEQFF. J is TRBJ2-1 and V is TRBV20-1; TRBD1 aligns across 8 bases. The CDR3 is 14 residues long. From germline, CDR1 is DFQATT and CDR2 SNEGSKA (reference sequence).

Comment on this clonotype: This may come from a read error, since a much larger clone is one base off. This CDR3 reads CASSHGKRTRDEQFF. The CDR3 nucleotides read TGTGCCAGCAGTCATGGCAAGCGGACTAGGGATGAGCAGTTCTTC. The chain links TRBV6-6 to TRBJ2-1; 7 nucleotides line up with TRBD2. This CDR3 spans 15 amino acids. The germline V gene encodes CDR1 MNHNY and CDR2 SVGAGI (reference sequence). The J segment lost 8 bases and the V segment lost 5 bases, leaving 12 bases of the junction unmatched.

The sample holds many counts of this clonotype. The chain combines TRBV7-8 with TRBJ2-2; D remains unclear. V lost 7 bases and J lost 5, with 14 bases in between. The germline V gene has CDR1 SGHVS and CDR2 FQNEAQ. The CDR3 is 14 amino acids. In nucleotides, the CDR3 is TGTGCCAGCACCCTGGTAGTGGGAACCGGGGAGCTGTTTTTT. Translating gives CASTLVVGTGELFF. The variable domain in full, completed from reference TRBV7-8 and TRBJ2-2, reads GAGVSQSPRYKVAKRGQDVALRCDPISGHVSLFWYQQALGQGPEFLTYFQNEAQLDKSGLPSDRFFAERPEGSVSTLKIQRTQQEDSAVYLCASTLVVGTGELFFGEGSRLTVL.

Many counts were recorded for this clonotype. The rearrangement links TRBV20-1 to TRBJ2-5; 7 bases fit TRBD1. Germline V gene data show CDR1 as DFQATT and CDR2 as SNEGSKA (reference sequence). With 4 bases clipped from V and 2 bases from J, the junction kept 4 bases outside the gene matches. The CDR3 consists of 13 residues. The CDR3 DNA is TGCAGTGCTAACGACAGGGTGCAAGAGACCCAGTACTTC. This translates into CSANDRVQETQYF.

V gene TRBV3-1 combines with J gene TRBJ1-6, with D uncertain. CDR3 length equals 16 residues. Trimming left V 0 bases short and J 3 bases short, with 9 bases between. Germline lookup yields CDR1 LGHDT and CDR2 YNNKEL (reference sequence). CDR3 sequence reads: CASSQESRFYNSPLHF. The CDR3, as DNA: TGTGCCAGCAGCCAAGAATCCCGATTCTATAATTCACCCCTCCACTTT.

The table lists this clonotype with many counts. The rearrangement uses TRBV19 and TRBJ1-5; no firm D call. Trimming removed 4 bases at V and 4 bases at J, with 8 bases between. The length of the CDR3 is 13 residues. From germline, CDR1 is LNHDA and CDR2 SQIVND (reference sequence). CDR3 DNA sequence: TGTGCCAGTAGTACCCAGGAGAATCAGCCCCAGCATTTT. Translating gives CASSTQENQPQHF.

This clonotype has a count of ten or more. This chain connects TRBV14 to TRBJ2-5; TRBD2 matches 9 bases. The germline CDR1 and CDR2 sequences are SGHDN and FVKESK. The CDR3 is 14 residues long. V dropped 3 bases and J dropped 4; count of bases not matched to a gene: 3. The chain's CDR3 is CASSQRGGPETQYF. The CDR3 nucleotides are TGTGCCAGCAGCCAGCGGGGGGGCCCAGAGACCCAGTACTTC.

The table lists this clonotype with a few counts. The J gene is TRBJ1-1, the V gene TRBV27; D unclear. The CDR3 sequence is 14 residues long. Germline-derived CDR1 and CDR2 are MNHEY and SMNVEV (reference sequence). The V gene lost 6 bases and the J gene lost 2 bases, with 13 bases spanning the gap. The CDR3 sequence: CASSRVGFNTEAFF. CDR3 coding DNA: TGTGCCAGCAGCCGCGTCGGTTTTAACACTGAAGCTTTCTTT.

This clonotype was observed many times. J is TRBJ2-2 and V is TRBV6-5; D possibly corresponds to TRBD1 (6 bases). The germline V gene has CDR1 MNHEY and CDR2 SVGAGI. CDR3 size: 14 residues. V was trimmed by 2 bases and J by 7 bases, leaving 11 bases between them. The CDR3 DNA follows: TGTGCCAGCAGTTACGGGCAGGGACACGGGGAGCTGTTTTTT. Amino acid sequence: CASSYGQGHGELFF.

The sample holds many counts of this clonotype. V gene TRBV30 combines with J gene TRBJ1-2; 9 positions agree with TRBD1. V was pared by 0 bases and J by 6 bases, with 11 bases of the junction left unmatched. Germline lookup yields CDR1 GTSNPN and CDR2 SVGIG (reference sequence). The CDR3 runs to 16 residues. In nucleotides, the CDR3 is TGTGCCTGGAGTGTAAACAGGGGGCTTCGAGGGAATGGCTACACCTTC. It specifies CAWSVNRGLRGNGYTF.

The J gene is TRBJ1-2, the V gene TRBV6-1; D gene ambiguous. The V gene's germline CDR1 is MNHNS and CDR2 SASEGT. The CDR3 has 16 residues. The V gene lost 3 bases and the J gene lost 5 bases, with 19 bases spanning the gap. The CDR3 loop reads CASSELLRANSYGYTF. The CDR3 DNA reads TGTGCCAGCAGTGAGCTCCTCCGGGCCAACTCGTATGGCTACACCTTC.

This clonotype was observed many times. The rearrangement links TRBV29-1 to TRBJ2-2, with 14 bases aligning to TRBD2. Per germline, CDR1 SQVTM and CDR2 ANQGSEA. This CDR3 has 14 residues. J lost 6 bases, V lost 7 bases, and 4 bases had no gene match. CDR3 DNA: TGCAGCGGAGGGACTAGCGGGAGTCCCGGGGAGCTGTTTTTT. Its protein product is CSGGTSGSPGELFF.